This TCR beta chain appears in the sequencing data of a study of blood T cell repertoires in COVID-19. Only in-frame clones appear in the TCRdb table, and some are missing; sequencing was by immunoSEQ multiplex PCR. In the table there are approximately 190,000 clones, roughly 82% of which are singletons. The CDR3 extends over 17 amino acids. Unmatched junction bases numbered 10, after V lost 0 bases and J lost 4 bases. Germline V gene sequence: CDR1 MNHEY, CDR2 SMNVEV (reference sequence). This chain links TRBV27 with TRBJ2-7; 9 bases are a match to TRBD2. The TCR originated in a woman aged 25-40 years with acute or convalescent COVID-19. Sequenced: peripheral blood. DNA for the CDR3: TGTGCCAGCAGTTTATCCCGCGGAAGCGGGGGGTTTTACGAGCAGTACTTC. It codes for CASSLSRGSGGFYEQYF.